This TCR beta chain is drawn from a study of blood T cell repertoires in COVID-19 (dated by TCRdb to the early 2020s). About the full investigation: Samples from collaborators originated in the United States, Italy and Spain and spanned both the acute and convalescent phases of COVID-19. The material from the prospective study consisted of cDNA or gDNA derived from T cells, B-cell-depleted T cells, or PBMCs. The dataset comprised deeply sampled blood TCRbeta repertoires from subjects exposed to, actively infected with, or recovered from COVID-19. The repertoires were released in a freely available public database intended as a resource for research on the immune response to SARS-CoV-2. Samples were obtained from the ongoing ImmuneRACE study (first 160 participants) and from 1,254 subjects provided by 6 global collaborators. Sample metadata almost always included a de-identified subject ID, COVID-19 status, age in years and sex. Where HLA class I and class II types were available, the types were taken from metadata supplied by the sample provider, not from assay-based typing.

TCRbeta CDR3 regions were amplified from genomic DNA using the immunoSEQ Assay, a bias-controlled multiplex PCR. The study's processing was this. The number of nucleated cells in each sample was estimated from the amplification of reference gene primers within the assay. To quantify the absolute abundance of each unique TCRbeta CDR3 rearrangement, sequence reads were collapsed and filtered. For each sample, productive Simpson clonality was calculated as the square root of Simpson's diversity index across productive rearrangements. Drawn from immuneACCESS, this table holds only the in-frame rearrangements with V and J called that TCRdb kept. Clones are partly lost; checked studies trace under half to an unresolved V gene and leave the rest unexplained. Clone size and the V and J calls come from that table; the DNA yielded D and trimming. A total of about 260,000 clones appear in this sample, more than 80% of them only once. 0.85% to 0.95% of the sample belongs to the ten largest clones.

The paper as a whole reports these results and caveats: The amount of clinical and demographic metadata varied by source and participant and was provided uncurated.

As for this clone: It lacks a known antigen. No base quality information exists; no much larger clone differs at one position.

In the prospective study, participants were roughly 18 to 100 years old, resided in about two dozen geographic areas of the United States, and were enrolled through a virtual design. To assign participants to cohorts, the prospective study relied on clinical history that participants themselves reported in a screening survey and a study questionnaire. A participant counted as exposed if, within 2 weeks of entering the study, that participant had been in contact with someone who had a PCR-confirmed or clinician-diagnosed COVID-19 case. Each participant in the prospective study had whole blood, serum and a nasopharyngeal or oropharyngeal swab collected by mobile phlebotomists. Over a roughly two-month period, participants in the prospective study had the option of providing additional blood draws and questionnaires. Blood samples from the prospective study were shipped frozen or at room temperature prior to DNA extraction.

This clonotype was sampled from a man in his fifties or sixties who had been exposed to COVID-19. Input material: PBMCs or T cells enriched from blood (not recorded which).

The nucleotide sequence is given as TGTGCCAGCAGTGTCTTCCGGCGGGTAGAGACCCAGTACTTC. Protein translation: CASSVFRRVETQYF. The chain employs TRBV2 and TRBJ2-5; TRBD2 is a weak D gene call, 5 bases matching. Taken from cysteine to phenylalanine, the CDR3 has 14 residues. Only the CDR3 region is kept as DNA, spanning 42 bases read in frame from base 1. A distance of 13 bases separates the germline ends of V and J, which lose 4 bases and 4 bases respectively. Reading the germline V gene gives CDR1 SNHLY and CDR2 FYNNEI.